This TCR beta chain stems from a study of shared clonotypes between healthy human individuals. Study overall: Researchers assigned three CD4 naive, three CD4 memory, two CD8 naive and one CD8 memory plate to each donor.

CD45RO-negative, CCR7-positively selected cells formed the naive CD8 fraction, excluding terminally differentiated effector memory CD45RA+ cells. On this clone itself: Other DNA sequences in this specimen translate into the identical CDR3.

Trimming stripped 6 bases from V and 1 base from J, with 9 bases between. This CDR3 spans 13 amino acids. CDR1 is SEHNR, CDR2 FQNEAQ, per germline (reference sequence). Repertoires were generated with immunoSEQ multiplex PCR, while TCRdb's copy carries only in-frame clones and drops some. The data contain around 2,000,000 clones, about 95% of them seen just once; the ten biggest clones take up 1.2%. The TCR sequence derives from a man between 18 and 29 years old in good health. Material: naive CD8+ T cells sorted from blood. The chain employs TRBV7-9 and TRBJ2-5, with D possibly being TRBD2 (5 bases). The CDR3 DNA reads TGTGCCAGCAGTCTCGGGGTCCAAGAGACCCAGTACTTC. It codes for CASSLGVQETQYF.